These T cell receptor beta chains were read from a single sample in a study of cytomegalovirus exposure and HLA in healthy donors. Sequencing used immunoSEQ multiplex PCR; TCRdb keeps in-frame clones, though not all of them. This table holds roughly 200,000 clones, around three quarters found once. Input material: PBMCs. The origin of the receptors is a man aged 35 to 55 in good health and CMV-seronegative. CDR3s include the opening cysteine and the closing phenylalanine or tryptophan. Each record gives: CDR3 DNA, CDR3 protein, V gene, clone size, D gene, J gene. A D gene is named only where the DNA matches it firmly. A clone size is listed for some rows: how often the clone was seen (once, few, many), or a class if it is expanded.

DNA: TGTGCCAGCAGCTTGACGGGGTCCAATGAGCAGTTCTTC
CDR3: CASSLTGSNEQFF
V: TRBV5-6
size: .
D: .
J: TRBJ2-1

DNA: TGCGCCAGCAGCTTGGGACCTTCCGGGGATCCCAATCAGCCCCAGCATTTT
CDR3: CASSLGPSGDPNQPQHF
V: TRBV5-1
size: few
D: .
J: TRBJ1-5

DNA: TGTGCCAGCTCACAGGGGCTGAACTATGGCTACACCTTC
CDR3: CASSQGLNYGYTF
V: TRBV18
size: .
D: .
J: TRBJ1-2

DNA: TGCGCCAGCAGCCTCAGAATAGCGGGGGATGGGGAGACCCAGTACTTC
CDR3: CASSLRIAGDGETQYF
V: TRBV4-1
size: .
D: TRBD2
J: TRBJ2-5

DNA: TGTGCCATCAGTGAACGAGAGGGATCCTACGAGCAGTACTTC
CDR3: CAISEREGSYEQYF
V: TRBV10-3
size: .
D: .
J: TRBJ2-7

DNA: TGTGCTAGTGGTCCCGCGACTTACAATGAGCAGTTCTTC
CDR3: CASGPATYNEQFF
V: TRBV12-5
size: .
D: .
J: TRBJ2-1

DNA: TGCGCCAGCAGCCGGGGAGGTGGAGATCTAGGCTATGGCTACACCTTC
CDR3: CASSRGGGDLGYGYTF
V: TRBV4-1
size: .
D: .
J: TRBJ1-2

DNA: TGCGCCAGCAGCCAAGTGAAGGACAGCAACTATGGCTACACCTTC
CDR3: CASSQVKDSNYGYTF
V: TRBV4-1
size: .
D: .
J: TRBJ1-2

DNA: TGTGCCAGCAGCTTGGCGGGTGGAGCCCACAATGAGCAGTTCTTC
CDR3: CASSLAGGAHNEQFF
V: TRBV5-4
size: once
D: .
J: TRBJ2-1

DNA: TGCGCCAGCAGCTTGGGTCAGGGAATCCGAAAACTGTTTTTT
CDR3: CASSLGQGIRKLFF
V: TRBV5-1
size: .
D: .
J: TRBJ1-4